The clone carrying this T cell receptor (beta chain) has a count of ten or more. Its target is not known. This entry comes from a study of T cells in Graves' hyperthyroidism and ophthalmopathy. Used for diagnoses were clinical symptoms, serum thyroxine and TRAb, thyroid ultrasound and orbital computed tomography. Fresh 10 ml peripheral blood yielded PBMCs. V lost 7 bases to trimming and J lost 9 bases; unmatched junction nucleotides: 15. This CDR3 spans 14 amino acids. Looked up from germline, CDR1 is MNHNS and CDR2 is SASEGT. General observations from the study: Onset of ophthalmopathy came a median approximately 6.8 months after the model predicted it.

What was amplified from RNA transcripts were TCR beta CDR3 regions. A set of HTBI primers served as the primers for a first-round RT-PCR of the TCR CDR3. TCRdb reprocessed the multiplex PCR reads via MiXCR and lists one record per CDR3 protein. The table has a few hundred thousand distinct CDR3 sequences, 22% seen once; the top ten hold under 65%. The sequenced sample consisted of blood. The chain is built from TRBV6-1 and TRBJ2-7; 7 nucleotides line up with TRBD1. The receptor's source is a man aged 30 to 45 with Graves' ophthalmopathy. CDR3 nucleotides: TGTGCCAGCACCCCCGCCGGGACAGCTACGACGCAGTACTTC. Amino acids: CASTPAGTATTQYF.